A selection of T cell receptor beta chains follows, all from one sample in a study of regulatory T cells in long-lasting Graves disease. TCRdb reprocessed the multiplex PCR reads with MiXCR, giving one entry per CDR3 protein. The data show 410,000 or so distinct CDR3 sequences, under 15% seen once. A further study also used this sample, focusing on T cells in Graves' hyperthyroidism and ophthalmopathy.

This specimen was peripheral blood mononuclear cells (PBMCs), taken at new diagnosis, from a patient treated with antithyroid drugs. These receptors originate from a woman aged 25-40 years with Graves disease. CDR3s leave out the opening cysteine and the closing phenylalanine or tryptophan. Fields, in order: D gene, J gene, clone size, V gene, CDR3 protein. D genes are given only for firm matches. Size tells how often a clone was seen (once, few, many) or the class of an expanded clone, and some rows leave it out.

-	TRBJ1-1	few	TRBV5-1	ASSSVGGITEAF
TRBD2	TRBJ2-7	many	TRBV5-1	ASSSGTSRNEQY
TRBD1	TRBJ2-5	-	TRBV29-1	SVEGTGLETQY
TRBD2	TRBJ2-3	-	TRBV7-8	ASSLEAGGGQSTDTQY
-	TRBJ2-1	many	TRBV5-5	ASSLELAGPRF
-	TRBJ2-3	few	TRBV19	ASTYSKLTDTQY
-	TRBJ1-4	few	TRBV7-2	TSSLTNRLF
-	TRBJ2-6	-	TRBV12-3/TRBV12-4	ASSGTGTLSGANVLT
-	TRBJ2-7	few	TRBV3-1	ASSRPLTGWPMGEQY
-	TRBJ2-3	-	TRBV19	ASSIANPSDTQY
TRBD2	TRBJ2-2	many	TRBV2	ASNGLAVHTGELF
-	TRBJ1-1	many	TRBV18	ASSPPVLNTEAF
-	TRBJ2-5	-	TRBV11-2	ASSLEAPWTVDRETQY
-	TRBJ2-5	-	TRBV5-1	ASSLEASRQETQY
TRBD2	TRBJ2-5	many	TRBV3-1	ASSQRGSGDQETQY
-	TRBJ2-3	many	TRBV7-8	ASSGPDTQY
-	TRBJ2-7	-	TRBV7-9	ASSLAAGSPYEQY
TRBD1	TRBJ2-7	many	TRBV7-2	ASSRDRDYEQY
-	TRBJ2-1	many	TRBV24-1	ATSDLSEGAPYNEQF
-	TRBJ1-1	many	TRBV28	ASSFSVFNTEAF
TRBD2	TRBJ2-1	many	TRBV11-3	ASSFGSVAGVGHNEQF
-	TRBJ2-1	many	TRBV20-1	SASGYRLFFSEQF
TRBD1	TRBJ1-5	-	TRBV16	ASSQRQGGNQPQH
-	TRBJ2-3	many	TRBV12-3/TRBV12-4	ASSSGGLLLTTQY
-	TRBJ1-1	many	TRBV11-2	ASSLSNQNTEAF
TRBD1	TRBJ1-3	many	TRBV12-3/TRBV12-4	ASSPQPGQRLTIY
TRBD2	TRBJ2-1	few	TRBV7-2	ASNLVRAGLSSYNEQF
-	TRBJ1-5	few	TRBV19	ASTTGTHSNQPQH
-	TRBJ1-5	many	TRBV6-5	ASSYSRQVNQPQH
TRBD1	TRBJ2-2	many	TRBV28	AIKPRTGLTGELF
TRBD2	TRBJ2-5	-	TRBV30	AWSVSVSGGLVWETQY
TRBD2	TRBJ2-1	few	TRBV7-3	ASSSSGGGYNEQF
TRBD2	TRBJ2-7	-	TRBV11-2	ASSLGSGSPPYEQY
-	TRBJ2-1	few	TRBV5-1	ASVAGKGYNEQF
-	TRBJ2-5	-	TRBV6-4	ASSYMSRGGETQY
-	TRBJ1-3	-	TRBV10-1	ARTGASGNTIY
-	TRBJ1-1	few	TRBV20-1	SARRGFMNTEAL
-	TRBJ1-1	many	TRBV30	AWGGGETRYTEAF
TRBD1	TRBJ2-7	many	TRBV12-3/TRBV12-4	ASSSLGQDYEQY
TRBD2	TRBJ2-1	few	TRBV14	ASSHNVGGPYNEQF
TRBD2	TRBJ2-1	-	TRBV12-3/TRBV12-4	ASSFSSGNSVLDEQF
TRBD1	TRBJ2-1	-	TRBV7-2	ASSLPGTAYEQF